The rows below give T cell receptor beta chains drawn from one sample of a study of immune evolution from preneoplasia to lung adenocarcinoma. Clones were read by immunoSEQ multiplex PCR, and TCRdb kept only the in-frame ones, dropping some. Here the sample spans 2,000 to 2,500 clones, 60% to 85% being singletons. Sequencing used FFPE adjacent normal lung tissue. Receptors originate from a person aged 60-80 years with lung adenocarcinoma. Each CDR3 is given with its conserved first and last residue. A D gene is named only where the DNA matches it firmly. Clone size is not always given. Where it is, it says once, few, many or a class for expanded clones.

NA NA TRBJ1-1 TRBV11-2 CASSLDVGGTEAFF TGTGCCAGCAGCTTAGATGTTGGCGGGACTGAAGCTTTCTTT
NA TRBD1 TRBJ1-1 TRBV4-2 CASSPGTGVTEAFF TGTGCCAGCAGCCCAGGGACAGGGGTTACTGAAGCTTTCTTT
NA NA TRBJ1-6 TRBV27 CASSLFGSPLHF TGTGCCAGCAGTTTGTTCGGGTCACCCCTCCACTTT
few TRBD1 TRBJ2-7 TRBV30 CAWSVLGQGIPEQYF TGTGCCTGGAGTGTTCTGGGACAGGGTATTCCCGAGCAGTACTTC
NA NA TRBJ1-1 TRBV7-6 CASSSPDTEAFF TGTGCCAGCAGCTCACCGGACACTGAAGCTTTCTTT
NA TRBD1 TRBJ2-5 TRBV28 CASSGQQETQYF TGTGCCAGCTCGGGACAGCAAGAGACCCAGTACTTC
NA NA TRBJ2-2 TRBV30 CAWSGVAGELFF TGTGCCTGGAGTGGAGTTGCCGGGGAGCTGTTTTTT
NA NA TRBJ2-3 TRBV13 CASSLDSGDPSTDTQYF TGTGCCAGCAGCTTAGACTCCGGTGATCCAAGCACAGATACGCAGTATTTT
NA NA TRBJ1-5 TRBV9 CASSGSGNQPQHF TGTGCCAGCAGCGGTTCGGGGAATCAGCCCCAGCATTTT
NA TRBD1 TRBJ1-5 TRBV9 CASSTGETGNQPQHF TGTGCCAGCAGCACAGGGGAGACGGGCAATCAGCCCCAGCATTTT
NA TRBD2 TRBJ2-3 TRBV27 CASSLNLGGSTDTQYF TGTGCCAGCAGTTTAAATTTGGGGGGGAGCACAGATACGCAGTATTTT
NA NA TRBJ2-7 TRBV7-2 CASSFTQGREQYF TGTGCCAGCAGCTTCACGCAGGGTCGGGAGCAGTACTTC
NA NA TRBJ2-7 TRBV25-1 CASSEIWRDEQYF TGTGCCAGCAGTGAGATCTGGAGGGACGAGCAGTACTTC
once TRBD1 TRBJ1-2 TRBV4-1 CASSPSARGVDGYTF TGCGCCAGCAGCCCCTCGGCCAGGGGGGTGGATGGCTACACCTTC
NA NA TRBJ1-1 TRBV5-4 CASSRDGTNTEAFF TGTGCCAGCAGCCGCGACGGGACAAACACTGAAGCTTTCTTT
few TRBD1 TRBJ1-1 TRBV5-1 CASSLGQGAFSNTEAFF TGCGCCAGCAGCTTGGGACAGGGGGCTTTCTCGAACACTGAAGCTTTCTTT
NA NA TRBJ1-5 TRBV6-1 CASSEYGTRYSNQPQHF TGTGCCAGCAGTGAATACGGGACACGTTATAGCAATCAGCCCCAGCATTTT
NA NA TRBJ2-7 TRBV7-2 CASSFEGGRSEQYF TGTGCCAGCAGCTTCGAGGGGGGGCGTTCCGAGCAGTACTTC
NA NA TRBJ2-1 TRBV10-1 CASSEGGTVNEQFF TGCGCCAGCAGTGAGGGGGGGACCGTTAATGAGCAGTTCTTC